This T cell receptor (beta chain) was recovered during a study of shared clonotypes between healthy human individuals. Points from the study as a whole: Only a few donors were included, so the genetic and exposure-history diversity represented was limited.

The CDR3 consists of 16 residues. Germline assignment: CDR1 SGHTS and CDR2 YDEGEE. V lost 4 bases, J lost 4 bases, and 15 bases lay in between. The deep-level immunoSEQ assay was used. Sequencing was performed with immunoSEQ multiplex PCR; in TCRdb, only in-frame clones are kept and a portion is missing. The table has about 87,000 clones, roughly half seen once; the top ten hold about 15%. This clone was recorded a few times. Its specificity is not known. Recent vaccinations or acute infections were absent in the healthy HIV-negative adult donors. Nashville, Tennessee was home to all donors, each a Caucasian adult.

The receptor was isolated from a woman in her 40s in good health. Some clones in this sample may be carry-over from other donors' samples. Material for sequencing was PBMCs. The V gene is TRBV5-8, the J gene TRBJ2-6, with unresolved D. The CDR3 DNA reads TGTGCCAGCAGCGCTCGGCTGGGTCGCGGGGCCAACGTCCTGACTTTC. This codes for CASSARLGRGANVLTF.